This TCR beta chain was observed in a study of Graves' ophthalmopathy and Graves' hyperthyroidism. Enrollment excluded any patients with other autoimmune diseases, uncontrolled infections, pregnancy or lactation. Investigators amplified TCR beta CDR3 regions from RNA transcripts. A first-round RT-PCR used HTBI primers, followed by a second-round multiplex PCR. TCRdb reprocessed the multiplex PCR reads via MiXCR and lists one record per CDR3 protein. The sample comprises some 390,000 distinct CDR3 sequences, approximately 20% of which are singletons, and more than 1.5% rests with the top ten. Germline CDR1 reads SGHVS; CDR2 reads FQNEAQ. This CDR3 comprises 16 residues. The V and J ends lost 5 bases and 3 bases respectively, with 20 bases between them.

The V call is TRBV7-8, the J call TRBJ2-7, with a tentative D call TRBD1 (5 bases). This receptor was identified in a woman younger than 35 with Graves' ophthalmopathy. Material: peripheral blood. The CDR3 region is CASSLRSGMGHYEQYF. As DNA, the CDR3 is TGTGCCAGCAGCCTTCGATCAGGGATGGGCCACTACGAGCAGTACTTC.